This TCR beta chain is from a study of CD8+ T cells in alopecia areata. The study, taken as a whole, reports: Affected lesional scalp, above all in alopecia totalis/universalis, was more clonal than normal scalp. In blood and scalp, many expanded lesional clones persisted during tofacitinib.

V was shortened by 6 bases and J by 0 bases, with 18 bases between the two germline ends. CDR1 is SGHRS, CDR2 YFSETQ, per germline. The CDR3 is 16 amino acids. The treatment: oral pan-JAK inhibitor, 5-10 mg twice daily. Peripheral blood and lesional scalp punch biopsies came from alopecia areata patients. RNA extraction was followed by reverse transcription into cDNA, which acted as the sequencing template. Measured with immunoSEQ multiplex PCR; TCRdb has only the in-frame clones, and not every one. The sample lists about 190,000 clones, 64% seen once, with 1.3% in the top ten. Details on this clone: Its antigen is unidentified.

The specimen was CD4+ T cells sorted from blood, collected between weeks 49 and 50, from a patient treated with tofacitinib. This sequence joins TRBV5-1 and TRBJ1-1; maybe TRBD1 (6 bases). The clonotype comes from a human donor with alopecia areata. The chain's CDR3 is CASKGGLQAVNTEAFF. As DNA, the CDR3 is TGCGCCAGCAAAGGGGGGTTGCAGGCAGTGAACACTGAAGCTTTCTTT.